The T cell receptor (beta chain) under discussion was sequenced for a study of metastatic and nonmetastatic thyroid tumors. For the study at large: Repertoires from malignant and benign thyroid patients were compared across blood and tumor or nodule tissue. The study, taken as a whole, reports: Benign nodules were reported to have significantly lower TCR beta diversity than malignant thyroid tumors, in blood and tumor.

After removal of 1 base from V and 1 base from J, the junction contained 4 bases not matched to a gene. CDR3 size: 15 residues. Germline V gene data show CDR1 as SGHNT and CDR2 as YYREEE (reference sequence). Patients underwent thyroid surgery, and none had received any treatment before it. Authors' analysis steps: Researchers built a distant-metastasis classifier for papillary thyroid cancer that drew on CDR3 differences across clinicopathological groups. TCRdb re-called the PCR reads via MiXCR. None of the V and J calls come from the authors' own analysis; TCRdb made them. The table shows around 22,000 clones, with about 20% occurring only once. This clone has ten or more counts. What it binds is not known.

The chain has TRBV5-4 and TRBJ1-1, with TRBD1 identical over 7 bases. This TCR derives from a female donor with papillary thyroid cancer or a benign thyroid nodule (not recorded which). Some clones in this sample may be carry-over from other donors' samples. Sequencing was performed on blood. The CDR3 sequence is CASSLSTGANTEAFF. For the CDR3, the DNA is TGTGCCAGCAGCTTGTCTACAGGGGCGAACACTGAAGCTTTCTTT.